Below, 27 T cell receptor beta chains from the same sample are listed, as sequenced in a study of T cell repertoires in cytomegalovirus infection. Their specific antigens are unknown. MiXCR, applied by TCRdb to the reads, yields one record per CDR3 protein. The sample shows approximately 730,000 distinct CDR3 sequences, under 35% of them seen only once. This material consisted of cultured CD8+ T cells from PBMCs, taken from culture after CMV antigen stimulation. All receptors come from a human donor in good health (CMV status not recorded). Some clones in this sample may be carry-over from other donors' samples.

This clonotype was detected ten times or more. The chain recombines TRBV7-6 with TRBJ1-5, with TRBD1 matching 12 bases. The germline V gene encodes CDR1 SGHVS and CDR2 FNYEAQ. The V segment lost 3 bases and the J segment 3 bases; nucleotides outside the gene matches: 3. The CDR3 covers 16 residues. This CDR3 reads CASSLGQGAPNQPQHF. For the CDR3, the DNA is TGTGCCAGCAGCTTGGGACAGGGGGCTCCCAATCAGCCCCAGCATTTT. Complete variable domain (other parts from reference TRBV7-6 and TRBJ1-5): GAGVSQSPRYKVTKRGQDVALRCDPISGHVSLYWYRQALGQGPEFLTYFNYEAQQDKSGLPNDRFSAERPEGSISTLTIQRTEQRDSAMYRCASSLGQGAPNQPQHFGDGTRLSIL.

This chain links TRBV15 with TRBJ1-5, with D possibly being TRBD1 (6 bases). Trimming cost V 9 bases and J 4 bases, with 13 bases left between them. CDR1 and CDR2 (germline): LNHNV, YYDKDF (reference sequence). The CDR3 is 13 residues long. CDR3 coding DNA: TGTGCCACTAGAGAGGGGGGGAATCAGCCCCAGCATTTT. Amino acids: CATREGGNQPQHF.

V gene TRBV5-6 combines with J gene TRBJ1-5, with D perhaps matching TRBD1 (5 bases). CDR1 SGHDT and CDR2 YYEEEE come from the germline V gene. Trimming took 1 base from V and 0 from J, leaving 11 bases between them. This CDR3 comprises 16 residues. In DNA, the CDR3 is TGTGCCAGCAGCTTGTGGGGGGATTATAGCAATCAGCCCCAGCATTTT. The encoded protein is CASSLWGDYSNQPQHF. The whole variable domain, filled in from reference TRBV5-6 and TRBJ1-5, reads DAGVTQSPTHLIKTRGQQVTLRCSPKSGHDTVSWYQQALGQGPQFIFQYYEEEERQRGNFPDRFSGHQFPNYSSELNVNALLLGDSALYLCASSLWGDYSNQPQHFGDGTRLSIL.

Remarks on this clonotype: At one end the junction does not follow the germline gene, possibly because of a read error. V usage is TRBV29-1 and J usage is TRBJ2-1; D may correspond to TRBD1 or TRBD2 (5 bases each). This CDR3 contains 15 residues. Germline V gene data show CDR1 as SQVTM and CDR2 as ANQGSEA. The CDR3 DNA follows: TGCAGCGTAGAAGACAGAGGACTCTCCTACAATGAGCAGTTCTTC. Protein product: CSVEDRGLSYNEQFF.

A remark on this clonotype: It may be a read error: a sequence one base away is much more abundant. The CDR3 sequence: CASSLNAFQDTQYF. The CDR3 DNA reads as TGTGCCAGCAGCTTAAATGCGTTCCAAGATACCCAGTACTTC. This sequence joins TRBV7-2 and TRBJ2-5; no definite D call. Germline V gene data show CDR1 as SGHTA and CDR2 as FQGNSA. The CDR3 has 14 amino acids.

This chain links TRBV10-1 with TRBJ2-3, with D unresolved. The CDR3 extends over 14 amino acids. Germline V gene lookup returns CDR1 WNHNN and CDR2 SYGVQD (reference sequence). Trimming removed 2 bases from V and 0 bases from J, with 6 bases in between. The CDR3 coding sequence is TGCGCCAGCAGTGAGGAGTCTAGCACAGATACGCAGTATTTT. Its protein is CASSEESSTDTQYF.

The chain joins TRBV27 to TRBJ1-5; D unresolved. There are 17 residues in the CDR3. The V end was cut by 5 bases, the J end by 2 bases, with 19 bases between. Per the germline V gene, CDR1 is MNHEY and CDR2 is SMNVEV (reference sequence). The CDR3 reads CASSPLFGGRRNQPQHF. In nucleotides, the CDR3 is TGTGCCAGCAGTCCCCTCTTTGGAGGGCGGCGCAATCAGCCCCAGCATTTT.

This clonotype was counted between two and nine times. The gene calls are TRBV6-1 and TRBJ2-7; D possibly uses TRBD1 or TRBD2 (5 bases each). Germline V CDR1 and CDR2: MNHNS, SASEGT. This CDR3 region has 14 residues. V lost 4 bases, J lost 2 bases, and 12 bases lay in between. CDR3 amino acids: CASSVGRGAYEQYV. In DNA, the CDR3 is TGTGCCAGCAGTGTGGGGAGAGGGGCCTACGAGCAGTACGTC.

This clonotype was seen ten or more times. The CDR3 here is CAGGEDGNEQFF. CDR3 DNA: TGTGCCGGTGGCGAGGACGGCAATGAGCAGTTCTTC. The V gene is TRBV7-8, the J gene TRBJ2-1; D call uncertain. The CDR3 contains 12 residues. The V gene's germline CDR1 is SGHVS and CDR2 FQNEAQ. V was cut by 11 bases and J by 6 bases, with 14 bases left in between.

In this sample, this clonotype turned up a few times. The chain combines TRBV5-4 with TRBJ1-2; tentatively, D is TRBD1 (6 bases). The CDR3 totals 14 residues. Trimming removed 1 base at V and 5 bases at J, with 12 bases between. CDR1 is SGHNT, CDR2 YYREEE, per germline (reference sequence). CDR3 residues: CASSLQEGVYGYTF. CDR3 nucleotide sequence: TGTGCCAGCAGCTTGCAGGAGGGGGTGTATGGCTACACCTTC. The full variable domain, in which reference TRBV5-4 and TRBJ1-2 provide the parts outside the CDR3, is ETGVTQSPTHLIKTRGQQVTLRCSSQSGHNTVSWYQQALGQGPQFIFQYYREEENGRGNFPPRFSGLQFPNYSSELNVNALELDDSALYLCASSLQEGVYGYTFGSGTRLTVV.

This clonotype was seen a few times. This sequence joins TRBV20-1 and TRBJ2-1; D is ambiguous. The CDR3 is 13 amino acids. V dropped 4 bases and J dropped 9 bases, with 16 bases sitting between them. Germline values: CDR1 DFQATT, CDR2 SNEGSKA (reference sequence). The CDR3 coding sequence is TGCAGTGCTACCCTCTGGCTTTCGAGTGAGCAGTTCTTC. Translated: CSATLWLSSEQFF.

Ten or more counts support this clonotype. The chain employs TRBV7-2 and TRBJ1-4, with D possibly TRBD1 on 6 matching bases. Germline CDR1 and CDR2: SGHTA and FQGNSA. The CDR3 loop spans 14 amino acids. V lost 2 bases to trimming and J lost 7 bases, with 11 bases between them. DNA of the CDR3: TGTGCCAGCAGCTTAAGGGGGAGGGGTGAAAAACTGTTTTTT. Protein sequence: CASSLRGRGEKLFF.

The rearrangement links TRBV7-3 to TRBJ2-1, with TRBD2 matching over 8 bases. CDR1 is SGHTA, CDR2 FQGTGA, per germline. The CDR3 spans 13 residues. Trimming at V came to 2 bases and at J to 8 bases, leaving 2 bases not matched to a gene. The CDR3 DNA follows: TGTGCCAGCAGCTTATACGGGGGGGATGAGCAGTTCTTC. Its translation: CASSLYGGDEQFF.

This chain connects TRBV10-3 to TRBJ2-1, with D maybe TRBD2 (5 bases). V lost 7 bases and J lost 8, with 21 bases in between. CDR1 and CDR2 from the germline V gene are ENHRY and SYGVKD. The CDR3 contains 15 residues. The CDR3, as DNA: TGTGCCATCATGAGGACGGACCTGACTAAGGATGAGCAGTTCTTC. Protein sequence: CAIMRTDLTKDEQFF.

V and J are TRBV6-6 and TRBJ2-5, with D tentatively TRBD1 or TRBD2 (6 bases each). The CDR3 is 11 amino acids. Germline values: CDR1 MNHNY, CDR2 SVGAGI (reference sequence). V lost 10 bases and J 5 bases, leaving 11 bases between the germline ends. The CDR3 here is CATLGGETQYF. The DNA for the CDR3 is TGTGCCACCCTAGGGGGGGAGACCCAGTACTTC.

The sample holds many counts of this clonotype. The rearrangement links TRBV4-1 to TRBJ1-4; 7 bases match TRBD1. J lost 5 bases, V lost 3 bases, and 9 bases had no gene match. The germline V gene has CDR1 MGHRA and CDR2 YSYEKL. The CDR3 loop spans 16 amino acids. The CDR3 coding sequence is TGCGCCAGCAGCCACGGACCCCGGGACAGAAATGAAAAACTGTTTTTT. This gives the protein CASSHGPRDRNEKLFF.

The rearrangement joins TRBV4-3 to TRBJ1-1; D is unclear. V shed 0 bases and J shed 1 base, with 9 bases lying between them. CDR1 LGHNA and CDR2 YSLEER come from the germline V gene. This CDR3 has 15 amino acids. The CDR3 region is CASSQDGKRNTEAFF. Here the CDR3 DNA reads TGCGCCAGCAGCCAAGATGGCAAGAGGAACACTGAAGCTTTCTTT.

The chain has TRBV2 and TRBJ2-5; D may be TRBD1 (5 bases). V was pared by 10 bases and J by 5 bases, with 23 bases between. Per the germline V gene, CDR1 is SNHLY and CDR2 is FYNNEI. This CDR3 has 15 amino acids. CDR3 residues: CAIPWWQGISETQYF. CDR3 DNA sequence: TGTGCCATACCGTGGTGGCAGGGAATTTCGGAGACCCAGTACTTC.

V and J are TRBV4-1 and TRBJ2-3; TRBD1 matches 8 bases. V was pared by 3 bases and J by 6 bases, with 8 bases of the junction left unmatched. This CDR3 contains 15 residues. Germline CDR1 is MGHRA and CDR2 is YSYEKL. The CDR3 DNA follows: TGCGCCAGCAGCCATCTGGACAGGGCCGGCGATACGCAGTATTTT. This codes for CASSHLDRAGDTQYF.

This clonotype was picked up a small number of times. A much larger clone lies a single base off, so this may be a read error. The rearrangement uses TRBV27 and TRBJ2-1, with 7 bases matching TRBD2. This CDR3 contains 16 residues. V lost 3 bases to trimming and J lost 0 bases; unmatched junction nucleotides: 5. CDR1 and CDR2 from the germline V gene are MNHEY and SMNVEV (reference sequence). CDR3 amino acids: CASSFSRGTSYNEQFF. The DNA for the CDR3 is TGTGCCAGCAGTTTCTCGCGGGGGACCTCCTACAATGAGCAGTTCTTC.

This clonotype occurred a few times. The chain uses TRBV29-1 and TRBJ1-1, with TRBD1 matching over 8 bases. This CDR3 spans 13 amino acids. Germline assignment: CDR1 SQVTM and CDR2 ANQGSEA. J was trimmed by 1 base and V by 5 bases; bases with no gene match: 3. CDR3 loop: CSVYRGENTEAFF. The DNA of the CDR3 is TGCAGCGTTTACAGGGGGGAGAACACTGAAGCTTTCTTT.

This chain links TRBV27 with TRBJ2-7; a possible D gene is TRBD1 (5 bases). The germline V and J ends were trimmed by 5 bases and 4 bases, with 12 bases remaining between them. CDR3 size: 13 residues. The germline V gene has CDR1 MNHEY and CDR2 SMNVEV (reference sequence). CDR3 bases: TGTGCCAGCAGTGTGGGCAGGGAATACGAGCAGTACGTC. The encoded protein is CASSVGREYEQYV.

V is TRBV6-2 or TRBV6-3 and J is TRBJ1-1; 7 bases fit TRBD1. Per the germline V gene, CDR1 is MNHEY and CDR2 is SVGEGT. V was pared by 10 bases and J by 3 bases, with 8 bases of the junction left unmatched. The CDR3 totals 13 residues. The CDR3 loop is CATKQGWDTEAFF. CDR3 coding DNA: TGTGCCACCAAACAGGGGTGGGACACTGAAGCTTTCTTT.

The V and J genes are TRBV4-1 and TRBJ2-1; D gene uncertain. The CDR3 totals 14 residues. Germline CDR1 MGHRA, CDR2 YSYEKL. Deletions cut 0 bases from V and 2 bases from J, with 5 bases between. CDR3 protein: CASSQEEAYNEQFF. CDR3 DNA sequence: TGCGCCAGCAGCCAAGAAGAGGCCTACAATGAGCAGTTCTTC.

This rearrangement joins TRBV27 to TRBJ2-1, with 7 nucleotides matching TRBD2. The CDR3 has 15 amino acids. Germline values: CDR1 MNHEY, CDR2 SMNVEV (reference sequence). Trimming at V came to 8 bases and at J to 5 bases, leaving 12 bases not matched to a gene. The CDR3 bases are TGTGCCAGCGGATTCTCCGGGACTACTAACAATGAGCAGTTCTTC. Translation gives CASGFSGTTNNEQFF.

The chain joins TRBV7-9 to TRBJ2-1; D tentatively fits TRBD1 or TRBD2 (5 bases each). This CDR3 comprises 16 residues. Per the germline V gene, CDR1 is SEHNR and CDR2 is FQNEAQ (reference sequence). The germline V and J ends were trimmed by 5 bases and 5 bases, with 19 bases remaining between them. The DNA of the CDR3 is TGTGCCAGCAGCACTACAGGAGGCGCCGGCCACAATGAGCAGTTCTTC. This codes for CASSTTGGAGHNEQFF.

This clonotype was detected ten times or more. The chain has TRBV12-3 or TRBV12-4 and TRBJ1-2; D is possibly TRBD1 (5 bases). This CDR3 contains 13 residues. Trimming took 3 bases from V and 4 from J, leaving 9 bases between them. CDR3 in amino acids: CASSFGGTYGYTF. In DNA, the CDR3 is TGTGCCAGCAGTTTTGGCGGGACCTATGGCTACACCTTC.